The 13 T cell receptor beta chains below come from one sample, sequenced in a study of blood T cells in healthy people across ages. Alongside a J-beta primer mix, a sample-barcoded 5' primer served in a second PCR lasting roughly 7 to 12 cycles. TCRdb reprocessed the 5' RACE reads via MiXCR and lists one record per CDR3 protein. This repertoire shows about 570,000 distinct CDR3 sequences, 25% to 30% found once; its top ten account for roughly 20%. Sequencing was done on a sample of blood. The receptors shown here come from a woman in her 70s in good health.

J is TRBJ2-5 and V is TRBV20-1; D unresolved. CDR1 is DFQATT, CDR2 SNEGSKA, per germline (reference sequence). With 0 bases removed from V and 5 bases from J, the gap between germline ends came to 13 bases. The CDR3 is 14 amino acids. CDR3 protein: CSARESGPGETQYF. In nucleotides, the CDR3 is TGCAGTGCTAGAGAGAGTGGACCTGGGGAGACCCAGTACTTC.

This chain joins TRBV3-1 and TRBJ2-1; the D gene could be TRBD1 or TRBD2 (6 bases each). V lost 1 base to trimming and J lost 8 bases, with 12 bases between them. The V gene's germline CDR1 is LGHDT and CDR2 YNNKEL (reference sequence). This CDR3 is 14 amino acids long. The DNA for the CDR3 is TGTGCCAGCAGCCAAGTGGGGGGCGGGGATGAGCAGTTCTTC. Protein: CASSQVGGGDEQFF.

This chain uses TRBV6-6 with TRBJ1-2; D perhaps matches TRBD1 (5 bases). V dropped 6 bases and J dropped 9 bases, with 17 bases sitting between them. Germline values: CDR1 MNHNY, CDR2 SVGAGI (reference sequence). The CDR3 extends over 13 amino acids. In DNA, the CDR3 is TGTGCCAGCAGCTGGATCGGGGGGGAGAGCTACACCTTC. It encodes CASSWIGGESYTF.

This clonotype was seen just once. The junction differs from germline at one of its ends, possibly a read error. The CDR3 DNA follows: TGTGCCAGCAGTCGTCGCAATAGCAATCAGCCCCCGCATTTT. Its protein is CASSRRNSNQPPHF. The chain recombines TRBV2 with TRBJ1-5; D is uncertain. The germline V gene has CDR1 SNHLY and CDR2 FYNNEI. The CDR3 is made up of 14 amino acids.

The genes are TRBV2 and TRBJ1-2; maybe TRBD1 (5 bases). With 6 bases removed from V and 8 bases from J, the gap between germline ends came to 13 bases. The CDR3 totals 12 residues. Germline V gives CDR1 SNHLY, CDR2 FYNNEI. The CDR3 is CASRRYGDGYTF. CDR3 sequence (DNA): TGTGCCAGCAGGAGGTACGGGGACGGCTACACCTTC.

This clonotype occurred a few times. V gene TRBV19 combines with J gene TRBJ1-5, with TRBD1 as a possible D gene (6 bases). Between the trimmed V and J ends, which lost 7 bases and 2 bases, there was a span of 18 bases. This CDR3 comprises 16 residues. From germline, CDR1 is LNHDA and CDR2 SQIVND (reference sequence). The CDR3 DNA reads TGTGCCAGTAAAGAGCAGGGGACTAGCGGCAATCAGCCCCAGCATTTT. It encodes CASKEQGTSGNQPQHF.

This clonotype was detected a few times. This may arise from a read error, as a much more abundant clone is one base away. The chain joins TRBV18 to TRBJ2-5; no clear D gene. V gave up 2 bases and J gave up 5 bases, with 12 bases separating them. CDR3 length equals 14 residues. Per germline, CDR1 KGHSH and CDR2 LQKENI. CDR3 nucleotide sequence: TGTGCCAGCTCACCAGCAGGAGTCGGGGAGACCCAGTACTTC. Protein: CASSPAGVGETQYF.

This clonotype occurred once. The chain joins TRBV9 to TRBJ2-5; 8 bases align to TRBD1. The DNA matches TRBJ2-7 better at its end, which makes the J call doubtful. The CDR3 runs 17 residues. Per germline, CDR1 SGDLS and CDR2 YYNGEE. The CDR3 reads CASSPRTGRGGSYEQYF. DNA of the CDR3: TGTGCCAGCAGCCCCCGGACAGGGCGGGGTGGCTCCTACGAGCAGTACTTC.

The chain carries TRBV4-2 and TRBJ2-3, with D maybe TRBD2 (6 bases). V lost 0 bases and J lost 1, with 14 bases in between. CDR1 is LGHNA and CDR2 is YNFKEQ in the germline V gene. The CDR3 totals 17 residues. CDR3 DNA: TGTGCCAGCAGCCAAGATCCTCCATTAGCGGGCACAGATACGCAGTATTTT. Translating gives CASSQDPPLAGTDTQYF.

The chain uses TRBV5-5 and TRBJ2-1; 8 nucleotides match TRBD1. The J call may be in error: the DNA end matches TRBJ2-7 better. Germline V gene lookup returns CDR1 SGHKS and CDR2 YYEKEE (reference sequence). The CDR3 contains 12 residues. CDR3 sequence reads: CASSNTGGEQYF. CDR3 bases: TGTGCCAGCAGCAACACAGGGGGCGAGCAGTACTTC.

This clonotype has only a few counts. The rearrangement links TRBV2 to TRBJ1-5; D is possibly TRBD1 (6 bases). Trimming stripped 3 bases from V and 6 bases from J, with 15 bases between. Germline CDR1 reads SNHLY; CDR2 reads FYNNEI. CDR3 length: 15 residues. CDR3 sequence (DNA): TGTGCCAGCAGTGATTACGCCTCAGGGGCTCAGCCCCAGCATTTT. As protein: CASSDYASGAQPQHF.

This chain uses TRBV20-1 with TRBJ2-5, with D uncertain. With the DNA end fitting TRBJ2-7 better, the J assignment may be wrong. From germline, CDR1 is DFQATT and CDR2 SNEGSKA (reference sequence). CDR3 length: 12 amino acids. The CDR3 nucleotides read TGCAGTGCTGCGGAGAGCTCCTACGAGCAGTACTTC. Translation: CSAAESSYEQYF.

V and J are TRBV14 and TRBJ2-1, with 10 nucleotides matching TRBD2. The junction had 10 bases not matched to a gene; V was cut back by 0 bases and J by 5 bases. Germline V gives CDR1 SGHDN, CDR2 FVKESK. The length of the CDR3 is 18 residues. The CDR3 nucleotides read TGTGCCAGCAGCCAAGAAGGGATTAGCGGGAGGTCTAACAATGAGCAGTTCTTC. Its protein is CASSQEGISGRSNNEQFF. Based on the CDR3 plus reference TRBV14 and TRBJ2-1, the full variable domain is EAGVTQFPSHSVIEKGQTVTLRCDPISGHDNLYWYRRVMGKEIKFLLHFVKESKQDESGMPNNRFLAERTGGTYSTLKVQPAELEDSGVYFCASSQEGISGRSNNEQFFGPGTRLTVL.